This TCR beta chain was profiled in a study of shared clonotypes between healthy human individuals. Study-wide findings and caveats: The four-donor shared clonotypes exceeded non-shared clonotypes in generation probability, with non-shared ones scoring lower.

Per germline, CDR1 SGHRS and CDR2 YFSETQ. The CDR3 is made up of 14 amino acids. V was pared by 7 bases and J by 4 bases, with 17 bases between. In the authors' methods: ImmunoSEQ yielded junction-only sequences lacking quality scores, so filtering differed. TCRdb's table, derived via immunoSEQ multiplex PCR, lists solely in-frame clones and lacks some. V and J calls and clone size are as listed in that table; D and trimming were resolved from the DNA. Altogether 2 million to 3 million clones are present, 80% to 95% being singletons, with the ten largest covering approximately 0.35%. Comment on this clone: Its antigen is still unknown.

Adult Caucasians living in Nashville, Tennessee made up all of the donors. Sequenced input: naive CD4+ T cells from PBMCs. Noted subset: CD45RA+ positively selected. This TCR was recovered from a man aged 18 to 35 in good health. Some clones in this sample may be carry-over from other donors' samples. The chain has TRBV5-1 and TRBJ1-1; D unclear. CDR3 in amino acids: CASHPIVAGTEAFF. CDR3 DNA sequence: TGCGCCAGCCACCCCATCGTAGCCGGCACTGAAGCTTTCTTT.